One sample yielded the 21 T cell receptor beta chains listed below, sequenced in a study of cytotoxic CD8 clonotypes in ibrutinib-treated CLL. Measured with immunoSEQ multiplex PCR; TCRdb has only the in-frame clones, and not every one. The data contain approximately 190,000 clones, roughly three quarters of them singletons. The material sequenced was PBMCs, taken after 12 months of ibrutinib treatment. Receptors originate from a human donor with chronic lymphocytic leukemia.

This clone was recorded once. The rearrangement joins TRBV6-5 to TRBJ1-2; unclear D gene. Germline CDR1 and CDR2: MNHEY and SVGAGI. CDR3 length: 15 residues. Trimming took 0 bases from V and 5 from J, leaving 13 bases between them. The CDR3 region is CASSYSGVMAYGYTF. CDR3 nucleotides: TGTGCCAGCAGTTACTCTGGGGTTATGGCGTATGGCTACACCTTC.

Turning to this clone: At one of its ends the junction is not consistent with the germline gene, which may arise from a read error. This sequence joins TRBV29-1 and TRBJ1-1; D is undetermined. Germline CDR1 SQVTM, CDR2 ANQGSEA. The CDR3 has 8 residues. CDR3 loop: CSVGGERF. For the CDR3, the DNA is TGCAGCGTTGGCGGGGAGCGCTTT.

The chain couples TRBV18 to TRBJ1-5; D perhaps matches TRBD1 (6 bases). V was shortened by 2 bases and J by 4 bases, with 9 bases between the two germline ends. The CDR3 is made up of 14 amino acids. Germline V CDR1 and CDR2: KGHSH, LQKENI. The CDR3 reads CASSPETGNQPQHF. CDR3 bases: TGTGCCAGCTCACCAGAAACAGGGAATCAGCCCCAGCATTTT.

The genes are TRBV6-6 and TRBJ2-1; D unresolved. There are 14 residues in the CDR3. CDR1 and CDR2 (germline): MNHNY, SVGAGI (reference sequence). V lost 0 bases to trimming and J lost 6 bases, with 9 bases between them. CDR3 region: CASSYSRSSNEQFF. CDR3 bases: TGTGCCAGCAGTTACTCCCGGTCGTCCAATGAGCAGTTCTTC.

The rearrangement links TRBV5-1 to TRBJ1-4; D gene unclear. The CDR3 spans 15 residues. V was trimmed by 0 bases and J by 0 bases, leaving 6 bases between them. Germline V lookup: CDR1 SGHRS, CDR2 YFSETQ. In nucleotides, the CDR3 is TGCGCCAGCAGCTTGGGACATTCAACTAATGAAAAACTGTTTTTT. Its translation: CASSLGHSTNEKLFF.

The genes are TRBV29-1 and TRBJ2-7; 8 positions match TRBD2. Trimming at V came to 6 bases and at J to 0 bases, leaving 7 bases not matched to a gene. Germline CDR1 reads SQVTM; CDR2 reads ANQGSEA. The CDR3 loop spans 14 amino acids. As DNA, the CDR3 is TGCAGCGTGAGGACTAGCCGAAGCTCCTACGAGCAGTACTTC. This encodes CSVRTSRSSYEQYF.

The rearrangement links TRBV6-5 to TRBJ1-4; D unresolved. The germline CDR1 and CDR2 sequences are MNHEY and SVGAGI. The CDR3 length is 15 residues. The germline V and J ends were trimmed by 0 bases and 13 bases, with 18 bases remaining between them. The CDR3 sequence is CASSYSLPDRTPLFF. The CDR3 nucleotides read TGTGCCAGCAGTTACTCTTTACCGGATAGAACGCCACTGTTTTTT.

The chain couples TRBV2 to TRBJ1-6; 9 bases align to TRBD1. Germline V gives CDR1 SNHLY, CDR2 FYNNEI. The CDR3 length is 18 residues. V dropped 6 bases and J dropped 5; count of bases not matched to a gene: 14. CDR3 coding DNA: TGTGCCAGCAGGGGGACAGGGTCCGGAAACGTAGATAATTCACCCCTCCACTTT. The encoded protein is CASRGTGSGNVDNSPLHF. Full variable domain (outside the CDR3, taken from reference TRBV2 and TRBJ1-6): EPEVTQTPSHQVTQMGQEVILRCVPISNHLYFYWYRQILGQKVEFLVSFYNNEISEKSEIFDDQFSVERPDGSNFTLKIRSTKLEDSAMYFCASRGTGSGNVDNSPLHFGNGTRLTVT.

Concerning this clone: Other DNA sequences in this specimen translate into the identical CDR3. This chain links TRBV30 with TRBJ1-1; TRBD1 might be the D (5 bases). There are 13 residues in the CDR3. The V end was cut by 5 bases, the J end by 6 bases, with 16 bases between. The germline V gene encodes CDR1 GTSNPN and CDR2 SVGIG (reference sequence). This CDR3 is CAWGLGGLAEAFF. The CDR3 region has the DNA TGTGCCTGGGGTCTGGGGGGGTTAGCTGAAGCTTTCTTT.

This chain joins TRBV28 and TRBJ2-1, with 10 bases lining up with TRBD2. The germline V gene encodes CDR1 MDHEN and CDR2 SYDVKM. J gave up 6 bases and V 2 bases, and 10 bases lay outside the gene matches. This CDR3 is built from 17 residues. In DNA form, the CDR3 reads TGTGCCAGCAGTTTAAACCCCCCTCTAGCGGGAGCCAATGAGCAGTTCTTC. Translated, it gives CASSLNPPLAGANEQFF.

V is TRBV5-1 and J is TRBJ2-3; tentatively, D is TRBD2 (6 bases). V dropped 1 base and J dropped 4 bases, with 19 bases sitting between them. Germline CDR1 reads SGHRS; CDR2 reads YFSETQ. There are 17 residues in the CDR3. The CDR3 region is CASSLSLWGGVPDTQYF. CDR3 nucleotide sequence: TGCGCCAGCAGCTTGTCTCTATGGGGCGGGGTACCAGATACGCAGTATTTT.

The chain uses TRBV27 and TRBJ2-7, with D possibly being TRBD2 (5 bases). Per germline, CDR1 MNHEY and CDR2 SMNVEV (reference sequence). This CDR3 has 15 residues. V was clipped by 2 bases and J by 1 base, with 12 bases between them. The CDR3 bases are TGTGCCAGCAGTTTAAAAGCGGACCCATCCTACGAGCAGTACTTC. It encodes CASSLKADPSYEQYF.

This chain joins TRBV6-1 and TRBJ1-5, with D hard to call. Trimming removed 8 bases from V and 2 bases from J, with 10 bases in between. This CDR3 contains 13 residues. Germline V gene lookup returns CDR1 MNHNS and CDR2 SASEGT. In DNA form, the CDR3 reads TGTGCCAGCGGTGGTCGTGGCAATCAGCCCCAGCATTTT. Translated: CASGGRGNQPQHF.

This clone was detected a few times. CDR3 nucleotide sequence: TGCAGCGTTCCCAAGGGTGGGGGCGCCTACAATGAGCAGTTCTTC. Its translation: CSVPKGGGAYNEQFF. The chain combines TRBV29-1 with TRBJ2-1; perhaps TRBD1 as D (6 bases). This CDR3 contains 15 residues. Trimming removed 5 bases from V and 2 bases from J, with 16 bases in between. Germline V gene lookup returns CDR1 SQVTM and CDR2 ANQGSEA.

This clone appeared once. A junction end diverges from the germline sequence, so it may reflect a read error. V gene TRBV5-4 combines with J gene TRBJ2-1; 11 positions agree with TRBD2. CDR1 and CDR2 (germline): SGHNT, YYREEE (reference sequence). This CDR3 region has 16 residues. DNA for the CDR3: TGCGCCAGCAGCCAAGAACTAGCGGGAGCTTTGAGTGAGCAGTTCTTC. Protein product: CASSQELAGALSEQFF. Looking up the rest from reference TRBV5-4 and TRBJ2-1 gives the full variable domain: ETGVTQSPTHLIKTRGQQVTLRCSSQSGHNTVSWYQQALGQGPQFIFQYYREEENGRGNFPPRFSGLQFPNYSSELNVNALELDDSALYLCASSQELAGALSEQFFGPGTRLTVL.

The rearrangement links TRBV5-1 to TRBJ2-7; 8 positions match TRBD1. With 5 bases clipped from V and 6 bases from J, the junction kept 13 bases outside the gene matches. CDR1 is SGHRS and CDR2 is YFSETQ in the germline V gene. There are 15 residues in the CDR3. The CDR3 protein is CASSFTGTGATEQYF. CDR3 bases: TGCGCCAGCAGTTTTACCGGGACAGGCGCCACCGAGCAGTACTTC.

The rearrangement joins TRBV30 to TRBJ2-5; 9 bases map to TRBD1. Per germline, CDR1 GTSNPN and CDR2 SVGIG (reference sequence). The trim removed 0 bases at V and 6 bases at J, leaving 8 bases unmatched. The CDR3 sequence is 15 residues long. CDR3 bases: TGTGCCTGGAGTGTTTGGGACAGGGCGATAAAGACCCAGTACTTC. The encoded protein is CAWSVWDRAIKTQYF.

V is TRBV30 and J is TRBJ2-7; 9 positions agree with TRBD1. Germline V gene sequence: CDR1 GTSNPN, CDR2 SVGIG (reference sequence). The CDR3 loop spans 13 amino acids. V was pared by 2 bases and J by 9 bases, with 8 bases of the junction left unmatched. CDR3 bases: TGTGCCTGGAGTCCCGGGACAGGGTTCCGGCAGTACTTC. It codes for CAWSPGTGFRQYF. Looking up the rest from reference TRBV30 and TRBJ2-7 gives the full variable domain: SQTIHQWPATLVQPVGSPLSLECTVEGTSNPNLYWYRQAAGRGLQLLFYSVGIGQISSEVPQNLSASRPQDRQFILSSKKLLLSDSGFYLCAWSPGTGFRQYFGPGTRLTVT.

CDR3 sequence: CASSLRQGYGNTIYF. The CDR3 DNA reads TGTGCCAGCAGTTTACGGCAGGGTTATGGAAACACCATATATTTT. The gene calls are TRBV28 and TRBJ1-3, with D maybe TRBD1 (5 bases). V lost 2 bases and J lost 3, with 11 bases in between. This CDR3 comprises 15 residues. Germline assignment: CDR1 MDHEN and CDR2 SYDVKM. The full variable domain, with the rest looked up from reference TRBV28 and TRBJ1-3, is DVKVTQSSRYLVKRTGEKVFLECVQDMDHENMFWYRQDPGLGLRLIYFSYDVKMKEKGDIPEGYSVSREKKERFSLILESASTNQTSMYLCASSLRQGYGNTIYFGEGSWLTVV.

In this sample, this clone turned up many times. The chain carries TRBV6-5 and TRBJ1-2; 8 bases line up with TRBD1. Trimming at V came to 6 bases and at J to 2 bases, leaving 5 bases not matched to a gene. CDR3 length equals 14 residues. The germline V gene has CDR1 MNHEY and CDR2 SVGAGI. This CDR3 reads CASSPTGGNYGYTF. Written as DNA, the CDR3 is TGTGCCAGCAGCCCCACAGGGGGAAACTATGGCTACACCTTC.

The CDR3 loop reads CASSLEQGVPSNQPQHF. CDR3 DNA: TGTGCCAGCAGCTTGGAGCAGGGAGTCCCTAGCAATCAGCCCCAGCATTTT. This sequence joins TRBV11-2 and TRBJ1-5; D is perhaps TRBD1 (5 bases). The CDR3 runs 17 residues. Germline CDR1 SGHAT, CDR2 FQNNGV. Between the trimmed V and J ends, which lost 3 bases and 0 bases, there was a span of 15 bases. The complete variable domain, with remaining parts taken from reference TRBV11-2 and TRBJ1-5, reads EAGVAQSPRYKIIEKRQSVAFWCNPISGHATLYWYQQILGQGPKLLIQFQNNGVVDDSQLPKDRFSAERLKGVDSTLKIQPAKLEDSAVYLCASSLEQGVPSNQPQHFGDGTRLSIL.